These T cell receptor beta chains were read from a single sample in a study of blood T cell repertoires in COVID-19. Sequenced by immunoSEQ multiplex PCR; TCRdb stores in-frame clones only, minus some. The sample has over 200,000 clones; around 85% are singletons. The material sequenced was peripheral blood. The receptors stem from a woman aged 25 to 39 who had recovered from COVID-19. CDR3s include the opening cysteine and the closing phenylalanine or tryptophan. The D gene is left open where the match is weak. Size is omitted from some rows. Given values are once, few, many or a class for expanded clones.

J,size,D,length,V,DNA,CDR3
TRBJ1-1,.,TRBD1,15,TRBV7-3,TGTGCCAGCAGCTCTCCAGGGGGCCGGGGCACTGAAGCTTTCTTT,CASSSPGGRGTEAFF
TRBJ2-5,.,.,14,TRBV5-1,TGCGCCAGCAGCTTCGGCGGGCCCCAAGAGACCCAGTACTTC,CASSFGGPQETQYF
TRBJ2-5,.,TRBD2,15,TRBV11-1,TGTGCCAGCAGCCCAGCGGGGGTACTGCCAGAGACCCAGTACTTC,CASSPAGVLPETQYF
TRBJ1-1,once,.,13,TRBV5-4,TGTGCCAGCAGCCTTTGGACAGTCACTGAAGCTTTCTTT,CASSLWTVTEAFF
TRBJ2-2,.,.,14,TRBV5-1,TGCGCCAGCAGCTTGGAATGGGCCCCCGGGGAGCTGTTTTTT,CASSLEWAPGELFF
TRBJ2-4,.,TRBD1,16,TRBV7-6,TGTGCCAGCAGCCAACCGGGACAGGGATCTGAAAACATTCAGTACTTC,CASSQPGQGSENIQYF
TRBJ1-1,.,.,15,TRBV4-1,TGCGCCAGCAGCCAAGAAGGGGGGGGTTACACTGAAGCTTTCTTT,CASSQEGGGYTEAFF
TRBJ1-1,.,TRBD1,20,TRBV2,TGTGCCAGCAGTGAAATGGTTTTTTCGGGACAGCTAGGTCCGAACACTGAAGCTTTCTTT,CASSEMVFSGQLGPNTEAFF
TRBJ1-6,.,TRBD1,15,TRBV7-2,TGTGCCAGCAGCTTAGGGCAGGGGGCCGATTCACCCCTCCACTTT,CASSLGQGADSPLHF
TRBJ1-5,.,TRBD1,14,TRBV5-1,TGCGCCAGCAGCCTATGGGACAGGGGAAGGTTCCAGCATTTT,CASSLWDRGRFQHF
TRBJ1-3,.,.,17,TRBV19,TGTGCCAGTACCCCCTTCCCAGGGTTGGTCTCTGGAAACACCATATATTTT,CASTPFPGLVSGNTIYF
TRBJ1-5,.,.,16,TRBV5-1,TGCGCCAGCAGCTTGGACGGGTGGACAGAGAATCAGCCCCAGCATTTT,CASSLDGWTENQPQHF
TRBJ2-2,.,.,14,TRBV6-5,TGTGCCAGCAGTCTACAGAAGTTCACCGGGGAGCTGTTTTTT,CASSLQKFTGELFF
TRBJ2-2,.,TRBD1,16,TRBV30,TGTGCCTGGAGTGGGGGGACAGGGTCAACCACCGGGGAGCTGTTTTTT,CAWSGGTGSTTGELFF
TRBJ2-1,many,.,17,TRBV14,TGTGCCAGCAGCCCTGGGAGGGGACAACGGTCCTACAATGAGCAGTTCTTC,CASSPGRGQRSYNEQFF
TRBJ2-6,.,.,17,TRBV7-3,TGTGCCAGCAGCTTAAGGGGACTCCCCTCTGGGGCCAACGTCCTGACTTTC,CASSLRGLPSGANVLTF
TRBJ1-1,few,TRBD1,16,TRBV2,TGTGCCAGCAGCCCTCAGCCCGGGACAGAGAACACTGAAGCTTTCTTT,CASSPQPGTENTEAFF
TRBJ1-3,.,.,11,TRBV29-1,TGCAGCGTTGACTACTCAAACACCATATATTTT,CSVDYSNTIYF
TRBJ2-7,.,TRBD1,14,TRBV5-1,TGCGCCAGCAGCTTGTGGGACAGGGATCACGAGCAGTACTTC,CASSLWDRDHEQYF
TRBJ2-7,.,.,15,TRBV25-1,TGTGCCAGCAGTGAAGGGGCTCCCCCCTCCTACGAGCAGTACTTC,CASSEGAPPSYEQYF